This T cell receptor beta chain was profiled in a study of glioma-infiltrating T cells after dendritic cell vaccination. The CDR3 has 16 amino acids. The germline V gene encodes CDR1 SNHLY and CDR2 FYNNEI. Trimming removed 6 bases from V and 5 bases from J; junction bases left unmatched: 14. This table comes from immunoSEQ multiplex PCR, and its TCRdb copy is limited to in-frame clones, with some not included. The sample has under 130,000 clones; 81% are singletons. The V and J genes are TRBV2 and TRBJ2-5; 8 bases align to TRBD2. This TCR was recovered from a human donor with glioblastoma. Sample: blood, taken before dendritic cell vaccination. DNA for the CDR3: TGTGCCAGCAGCCCCCAGGGAAGCGGGGGCGTTGAGACCCAGTACTTC. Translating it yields CASSPQGSGGVETQYF.